Below are 12 T cell receptor beta chains sequenced from a single sample in a study of blood T cell repertoires in COVID-19. TCRdb's table, derived via immunoSEQ multiplex PCR, lists solely in-frame clones and lacks some. This sample carries about 170,000 clones, about 87% of them seen once, and the ten largest clones take around 24%. The sequenced material came from peripheral blood. Every receptor here comes from a man in his 60s with acute or convalescent COVID-19.

The J gene is TRBJ1-5, the V gene TRBV19; TRBD1 might be the D (5 bases). The ends were cut back, 8 bases at V and 3 bases at J, with 14 bases in the middle. Germline V gene data show CDR1 as LNHDA and CDR2 as SQIVND (reference sequence). The CDR3 spans 14 residues. CDR3 coding DNA: TGTGCCAGTTGGAAGGGCAGGGACAATCAGCCCCAGCATTTT. This sequence encodes CASWKGRDNQPQHF.

The CDR3 reads CASSLPGGSGRSNEQFF. Here the CDR3 DNA reads TGCGCCAGCAGCTTGCCAGGGGGCTCCGGACGCTCCAATGAGCAGTTCTTC. The V and J genes are TRBV5-1 and TRBJ2-1; 8 nucleotides agree with TRBD1. Trimming took 1 base from V and 6 from J; bases not matched to a gene: 12. Germline V lookup: CDR1 SGHRS, CDR2 YFSETQ. The CDR3 is 17 amino acids.

This CDR3 reads CATSDLPGGRSGELFF. The CDR3 region has the DNA TGTGCCACCAGTGATTTGCCGGGGGGGAGGAGCGGGGAGCTGTTTTTT. The genes are TRBV24-1 and TRBJ2-2; 8 bases map to TRBD2. This CDR3 is built from 16 residues. Per germline, CDR1 KGHDR and CDR2 SFDVKD. J was trimmed by 7 bases and V by 0 bases; bases with no gene match: 6.

This clone was counted between two and nine times. V gene TRBV11-2 combines with J gene TRBJ1-6, with D possibly matching TRBD1 (6 bases). CDR1 SGHAT and CDR2 FQNNGV come from the germline V gene. This CDR3 comprises 14 residues. Trimming pared 11 bases from V and 4 bases from J, leaving 15 bases between. This CDR3 is CASQDRRYNSPLHF. The DNA for the CDR3 is TGTGCCTCCCAAGACAGGCGTTATAATTCACCCCTCCACTTT.

The CDR3 nucleotides read TGTGCCAGCAGGGGACAGGGTATGAACACTGAAGCTTTCTTT. This sequence encodes CASRGQGMNTEAFF. The chain employs TRBV6-5 and TRBJ1-1; TRBD1 aligns across 9 bases. This CDR3 is built from 14 residues. Germline values: CDR1 MNHEY, CDR2 SVGAGI. After removal of 6 bases from V and 0 bases from J, the junction contained 2 bases not matched to a gene.

Written as DNA, the CDR3 is TGTGCCAGCAGCCAAGCTGGCCGTGGGGGCGAGGGGAACACTGAAGCTTTCTTT. Its translation is CASSQAGRGGEGNTEAFF. The V gene is TRBV4-2, the J gene TRBJ1-1; tentative D call: TRBD1 (6 bases). The CDR3 contains 18 residues. Trimming removed 1 base at V and 1 base at J, with 19 bases between. Germline V lookup: CDR1 LGHNA, CDR2 YNFKEQ.

This clone showed up just a few times. The chain uses TRBV10-2 and TRBJ1-4; TRBD1 might be the D (6 bases). The germline gives CDR1 WSHSY, CDR2 SAAADI. CDR3 length: 17 amino acids. V lost 2 bases to trimming and J lost 0 bases, with 13 bases between them. CDR3 bases: TGCGCCAGCAGTGAGGGTCTCGACAGGACAACTAATGAAAAACTGTTTTTT. Encoded protein: CASSEGLDRTTNEKLFF.

This sequence joins TRBV6-6 and TRBJ2-7; D is possibly TRBD2 (5 bases). Germline CDR1 is MNHNY and CDR2 is SVGAGI (reference sequence). V was trimmed by 9 bases and J by 2 bases, leaving 11 bases between them. This CDR3 spans 12 amino acids. The CDR3 nucleotides read TGTGCCAGTTCTCGAGGGACCTACGAGCAGTACTTC. As protein: CASSRGTYEQYF.

The chain carries TRBV14 and TRBJ2-1, with D perhaps TRBD2 (5 bases). This CDR3 is 15 amino acids long. Per the germline V gene, CDR1 is SGHDN and CDR2 is FVKESK. Trimming stripped 5 bases from V and 1 base from J, with 12 bases between. CDR3 amino acids: CASSFLGISYNEQFF. The CDR3 DNA sequence: TGTGCCAGCAGCTTCCTCGGGATTTCCTACAATGAGCAGTTCTTC.

The chain has TRBV5-1 and TRBJ1-2; the match to TRBD1 covers 7 bases. The CDR3 sequence is 14 residues long. V trimming: 4 bases; J trimming: 5 bases; junction bases outside the gene matches: 8. Germline V lookup: CDR1 SGHRS, CDR2 YFSETQ. The CDR3 DNA follows: TGCGCCAGCAGCCCAGGACAGGAAGATTATGGCTACACCTTC. Its protein is CASSPGQEDYGYTF.

This chain connects TRBV19 to TRBJ2-2, with 8 bases fitting TRBD1. With 6 bases clipped from V and 6 bases from J, the junction kept 12 bases outside the gene matches. Germline-derived CDR1 and CDR2 are LNHDA and SQIVND (reference sequence). This CDR3 spans 16 amino acids. The DNA of the CDR3 is TGTGCCAGTAGGGGTTGGGCAGGGGGCGAATCCGGGGAGCTGTTTTTT. Protein product: CASRGWAGGESGELFF.

The rearrangement joins TRBV7-9 to TRBJ2-5, with 9 bases that match TRBD2. Germline CDR1 is SEHNR and CDR2 is FQNEAQ (reference sequence). This CDR3 is 15 amino acids long. V lost 2 bases to trimming and J lost 5 bases; unmatched junction nucleotides: 6. For the CDR3, the DNA is TGTGCCAGCAGCTTACCAGCGGGGGGCCATGAGACCCAGTACTTC. Its translation: CASSLPAGGHETQYF.